This TCR beta chain was recovered during a study of blood T cells in healthy people across ages. The wider study: Capture by template switching was about one barcoded beta molecule per two T cells. Study results and caveats: Significant beta diversity loss was already apparent by age roughly 44, declining roughly linearly. PBMCs were not sorted, which prevented a conclusive comparison of naive versus antigen-experienced cells.

In regard to this clonotype: Its antigen remains unidentified.

Together with a sample-barcoded 5' primer, a J-beta primer mix was included in a second PCR lasting roughly 6 to 12 cycles. TCRdb reprocessed the 5' RACE reads with MiXCR, giving one entry per CDR3 protein. The data hold about 680,000 distinct CDR3 sequences, with around half observed a single time. Germline V lookup: CDR1 MNHNY, CDR2 SVGAGI (reference sequence). The CDR3 spans 15 residues. V was pared by 0 bases and J by 9 bases, with 16 bases between. Sequencing was carried out using blood. The genes are TRBV6-6 and TRBJ2-3; no definite D call. This receptor was taken from a woman aged 55-75 years in good health. The CDR3 sequence is CASSYSRSDAITQYF. The CDR3 nucleotides read TGTGCCAGCAGTTACTCACGGTCGGACGCCATCACGCAGTATTTT.